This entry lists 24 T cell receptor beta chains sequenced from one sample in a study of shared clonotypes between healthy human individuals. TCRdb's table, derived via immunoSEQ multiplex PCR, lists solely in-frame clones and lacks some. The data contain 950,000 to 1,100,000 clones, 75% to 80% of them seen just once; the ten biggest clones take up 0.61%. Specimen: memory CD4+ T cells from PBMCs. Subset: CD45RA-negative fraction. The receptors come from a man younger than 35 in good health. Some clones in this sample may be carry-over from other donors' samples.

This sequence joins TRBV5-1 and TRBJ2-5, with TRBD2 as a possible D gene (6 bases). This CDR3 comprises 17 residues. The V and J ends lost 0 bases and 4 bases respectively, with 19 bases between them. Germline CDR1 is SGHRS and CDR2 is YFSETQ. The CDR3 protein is CASSLGLEGGELETQYF. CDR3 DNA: TGCGCCAGCAGCTTGGGTTTGGAGGGAGGCGAACTAGAGACCCAGTACTTC. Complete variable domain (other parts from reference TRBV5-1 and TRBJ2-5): KAGVTQTPRYLIKTRGQQVTLSCSPISGHRSVSWYQQTPGQGLQFLFEYFSETQRNKGNFPGRFSGRQFSNSRSEMNVSTLELGDSALYLCASSLGLEGGELETQYFGPGTRLLVL.

The CDR3 protein is CASRLGTGGYEQYF. For the CDR3, the DNA is TGTGCCAGCAGACTTGGGACTGGCGGCTACGAGCAGTACTTC. The chain is built from TRBV6-1 and TRBJ2-7; the D gene is possibly TRBD2 (6 bases). This CDR3 is built from 14 residues. CDR1 MNHNS and CDR2 SASEGT come from the germline V gene. Trimming left V 6 bases short and J 3 bases short, with 15 bases between.

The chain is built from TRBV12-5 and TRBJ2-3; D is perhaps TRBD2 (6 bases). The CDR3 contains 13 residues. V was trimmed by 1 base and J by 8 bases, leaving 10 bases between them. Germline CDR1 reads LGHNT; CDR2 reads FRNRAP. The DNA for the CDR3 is TGTGCTAGTGGTTTGGATCTGGGGGGTACGCAGTATTTT. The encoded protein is CASGLDLGGTQYF.

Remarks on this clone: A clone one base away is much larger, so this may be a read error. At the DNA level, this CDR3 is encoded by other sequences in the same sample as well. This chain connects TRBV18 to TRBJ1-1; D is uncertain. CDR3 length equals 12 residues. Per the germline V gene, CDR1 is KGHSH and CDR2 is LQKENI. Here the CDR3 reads CATGKRATEAFF. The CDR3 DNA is TGTGCCACCGGGAAGAGGGCCACTGAGGCTTTCTTT.

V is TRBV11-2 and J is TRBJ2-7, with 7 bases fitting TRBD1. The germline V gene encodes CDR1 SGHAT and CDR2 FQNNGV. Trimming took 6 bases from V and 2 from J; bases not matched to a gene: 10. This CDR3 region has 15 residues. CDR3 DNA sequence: TGTGCCAGCAGACAATTACAGGGGACACCCTACGAGCAGTACTTC. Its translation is CASRQLQGTPYEQYF.

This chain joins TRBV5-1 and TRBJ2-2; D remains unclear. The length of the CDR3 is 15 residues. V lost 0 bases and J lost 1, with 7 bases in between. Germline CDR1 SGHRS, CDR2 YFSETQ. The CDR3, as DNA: TGCGCCAGCAGCTTGGCGACAAGGAACACCGGGGAGCTGTTTTTT. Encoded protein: CASSLATRNTGELFF.

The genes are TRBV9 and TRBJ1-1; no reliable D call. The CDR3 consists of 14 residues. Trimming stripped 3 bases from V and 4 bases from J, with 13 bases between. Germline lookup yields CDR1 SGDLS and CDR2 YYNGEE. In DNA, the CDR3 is TGTGCCAGCAGCGCGGCCCAGCTGGGCACTGAAGCTTTCTTT. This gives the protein CASSAAQLGTEAFF.

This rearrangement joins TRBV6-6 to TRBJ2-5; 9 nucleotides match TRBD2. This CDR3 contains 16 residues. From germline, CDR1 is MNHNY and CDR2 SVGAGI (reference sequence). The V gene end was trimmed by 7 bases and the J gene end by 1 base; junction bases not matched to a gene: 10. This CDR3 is CASINVLGLAQETQYF. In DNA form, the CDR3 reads TGTGCCAGCATTAACGTACTGGGACTAGCCCAAGAGACCCAGTACTTC.

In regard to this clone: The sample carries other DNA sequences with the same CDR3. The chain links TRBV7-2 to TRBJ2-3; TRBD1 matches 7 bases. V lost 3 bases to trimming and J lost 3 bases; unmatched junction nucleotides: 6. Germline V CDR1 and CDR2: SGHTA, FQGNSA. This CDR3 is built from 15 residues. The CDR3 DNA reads TGTGCCAGCAGCTTTGGGGACAGCCGTACAGATACGCAGTATTTT. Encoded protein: CASSFGDSRTDTQYF.

In DNA form, the CDR3 reads TGTGCCAGCAGCTTAGTTCTCCGATACGAGCAGTACTTC. Translation gives CASSLVLRYEQYF. The chain couples TRBV11-2 to TRBJ2-7, with D uncertain. Trimming took 1 base from V and 4 from J, leaving 8 bases between them. The CDR3 consists of 13 residues. Germline CDR1 reads SGHAT; CDR2 reads FQNNGV.

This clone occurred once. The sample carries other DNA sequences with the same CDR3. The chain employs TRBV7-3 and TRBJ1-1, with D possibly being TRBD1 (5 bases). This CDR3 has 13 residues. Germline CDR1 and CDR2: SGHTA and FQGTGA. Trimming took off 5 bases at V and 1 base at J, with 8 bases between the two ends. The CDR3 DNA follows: TGTGCCAGCAGCGTCCAGGGGAACACTGAAGCTTTCTTT. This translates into CASSVQGNTEAFF.

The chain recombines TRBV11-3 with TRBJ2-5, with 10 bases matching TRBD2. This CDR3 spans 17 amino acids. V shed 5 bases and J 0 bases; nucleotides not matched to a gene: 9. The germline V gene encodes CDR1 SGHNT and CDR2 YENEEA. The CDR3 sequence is CASSPGVGTSDQETQYF. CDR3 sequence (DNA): TGTGCCAGCAGCCCCGGGGTGGGGACTAGCGACCAAGAGACCCAGTACTTC.

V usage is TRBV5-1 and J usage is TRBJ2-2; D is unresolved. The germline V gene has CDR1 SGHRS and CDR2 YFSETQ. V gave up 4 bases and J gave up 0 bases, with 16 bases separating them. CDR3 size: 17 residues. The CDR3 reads CASSPRVAASNTGELFF. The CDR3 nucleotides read TGCGCCAGCAGCCCACGTGTTGCGGCGTCGAACACCGGGGAGCTGTTTTTT.

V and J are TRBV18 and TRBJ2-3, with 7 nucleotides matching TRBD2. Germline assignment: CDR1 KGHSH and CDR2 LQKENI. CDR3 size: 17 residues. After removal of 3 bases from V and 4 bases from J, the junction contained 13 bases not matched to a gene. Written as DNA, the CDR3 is TGTGCCAGCTCACCCAACGCTCCGGGAGGAGGGGCAGATACGCAGTATTTT. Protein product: CASSPNAPGGGADTQYF.

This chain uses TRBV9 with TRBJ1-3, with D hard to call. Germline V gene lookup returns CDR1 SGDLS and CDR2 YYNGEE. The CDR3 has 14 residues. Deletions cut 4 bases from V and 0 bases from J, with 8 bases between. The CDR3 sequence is CASSTANSGNTIYF. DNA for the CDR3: TGTGCCAGCAGCACCGCCAACTCTGGAAACACCATATATTTT.

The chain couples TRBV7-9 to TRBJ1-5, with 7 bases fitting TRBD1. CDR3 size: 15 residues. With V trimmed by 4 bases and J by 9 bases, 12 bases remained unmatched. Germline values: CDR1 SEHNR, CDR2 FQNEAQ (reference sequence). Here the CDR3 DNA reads TGTGCCAGCAGCTCAGACAGGGAGGGAGATCGGCCCCAGCATTTT. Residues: CASSSDREGDRPQHF.

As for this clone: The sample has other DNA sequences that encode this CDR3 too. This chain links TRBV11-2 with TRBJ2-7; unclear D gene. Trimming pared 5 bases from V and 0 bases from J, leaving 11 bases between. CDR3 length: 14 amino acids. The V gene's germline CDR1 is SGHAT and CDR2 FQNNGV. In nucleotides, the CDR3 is TGTGCCAGCAGCCCAAGAGGCGGCTCCTACGAGCAGTACTTC. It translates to CASSPRGGSYEQYF.

The CDR3 nucleotides read TGTGCCAGCAGCCCGAGTGAGGGAGGGAGCACTGAAGCTTTCTTT. It codes for CASSPSEGGSTEAFF. The chain employs TRBV5-4 and TRBJ1-1, with D hard to call. This CDR3 comprises 15 residues. Per germline, CDR1 SGHNT and CDR2 YYREEE (reference sequence). The V and J ends lost 4 bases and 4 bases respectively, with 17 bases between them. The whole variable domain, filled in from reference TRBV5-4 and TRBJ1-1, reads ETGVTQSPTHLIKTRGQQVTLRCSSQSGHNTVSWYQQALGQGPQFIFQYYREEENGRGNFPPRFSGLQFPNYSSELNVNALELDDSALYLCASSPSEGGSTEAFFGQGTRLTVV.

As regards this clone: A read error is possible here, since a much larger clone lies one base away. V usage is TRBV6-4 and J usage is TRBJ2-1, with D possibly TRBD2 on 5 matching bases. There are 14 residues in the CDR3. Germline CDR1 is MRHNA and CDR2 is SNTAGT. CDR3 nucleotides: TGTGCCAGTGCTTTGGAGGACTCCTACAATGAGCGGTTCTTC. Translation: CASALEDSYNERFF.

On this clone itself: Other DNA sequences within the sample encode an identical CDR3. CDR3 sequence: CASSLAEGNYGYTF. The CDR3 DNA reads as TGCGCCAGCAGCTTGGCCGAGGGTAACTATGGCTACACCTTC. The chain couples TRBV5-1 to TRBJ1-2; D unclear. Trimming took off 0 bases at V and 1 base at J, with 7 bases between the two ends. Germline loops: CDR1 SGHRS, CDR2 YFSETQ. This CDR3 contains 14 residues.

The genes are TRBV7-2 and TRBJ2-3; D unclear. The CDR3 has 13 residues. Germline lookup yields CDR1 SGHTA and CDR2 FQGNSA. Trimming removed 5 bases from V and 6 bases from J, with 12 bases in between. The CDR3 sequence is CASSPNAADTQYF. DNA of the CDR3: TGTGCCAGCAGCCCCAATGCCGCCGATACGCAGTATTTT.

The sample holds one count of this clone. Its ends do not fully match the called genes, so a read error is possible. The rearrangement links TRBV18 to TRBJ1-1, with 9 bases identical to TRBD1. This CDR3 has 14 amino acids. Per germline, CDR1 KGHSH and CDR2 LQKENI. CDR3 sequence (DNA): TGTGCCAGCTCAGCGGGACAGGGAGGGTCTGAAACTTTCTTT. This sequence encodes CASSAGQGGSETFF.

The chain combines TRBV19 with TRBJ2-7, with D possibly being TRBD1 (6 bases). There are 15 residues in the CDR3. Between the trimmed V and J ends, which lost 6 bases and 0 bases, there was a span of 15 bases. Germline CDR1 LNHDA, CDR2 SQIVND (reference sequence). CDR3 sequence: CASSRTAKSSYEQYF. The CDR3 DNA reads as TGTGCCAGTAGCCGGACAGCTAAGAGCTCCTACGAGCAGTACTTC.

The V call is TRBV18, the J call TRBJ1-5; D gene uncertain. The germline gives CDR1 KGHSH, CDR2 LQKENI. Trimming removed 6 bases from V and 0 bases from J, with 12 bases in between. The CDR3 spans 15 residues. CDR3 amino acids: CASSSTYSSNQPQHF. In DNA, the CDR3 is TGTGCCAGCTCCTCCACCTACAGTAGCAATCAGCCCCAGCATTTT.